Presented here are 10 T cell receptor beta chains from one specimen sequenced in a study of CD8+ T cells in alopecia areata. RNA was extracted and reverse transcribed into cDNA as the sequencing template. Assay used: immunoSEQ multiplex PCR; TCRdb lists only in-frame clones, some missing. The data hold roughly 220,000 clones, with approximately 70% observed a single time. Treatment of the sample: oral pan-JAK inhibitor, 5-10 mg twice daily. The specimen comprised CD4+ T cells sorted from blood, sampled around week 44, from a patient treated with tofacitinib. These receptors were obtained from a human donor with alopecia areata.

This clone was detected ten times or more. The CDR3 region is CASSLERTDGDYGYTF. The CDR3 DNA sequence: TGTGCCAGCAGCTTAGAAAGGACAGACGGCGACTATGGCTACACCTTC. The chain has TRBV11-3 and TRBJ1-2, with D possibly matching TRBD1 (6 bases). The germline V and J ends were trimmed by 0 bases and 3 bases, with 14 bases remaining between them. Per germline, CDR1 SGHNT and CDR2 YENEEA. The length of the CDR3 is 16 residues.

This clone was picked up a small number of times. This sequence joins TRBV29-1 and TRBJ1-1; TRBD1 aligns across 11 bases. The CDR3 covers 13 residues. Per germline, CDR1 SQVTM and CDR2 ANQGSEA. Trimming cost V 5 bases and J 5 bases; bases outside gene matches: 4. DNA of the CDR3: TGCAGCGTTACTGGACAGGGGGCGACTGAAGCTTTCTTT. This gives the protein CSVTGQGATEAFF.

Comment on this clone: Other DNA sequences in the same sample also yield this CDR3. The gene calls are TRBV29-1 and TRBJ1-4; D not certain. CDR3 size: 11 residues. The V and J ends lost 4 bases and 8 bases respectively, with 8 bases between them. In germline, CDR1 is SQVTM, CDR2 ANQGSEA. The CDR3 is CSVVGGEKLFF. CDR3 nucleotides: TGCAGCGTTGTTGGAGGAGAAAAACTGTTTTTT.

The genes are TRBV27 and TRBJ1-2, with D perhaps TRBD1 (5 bases). Germline CDR1 reads MNHEY; CDR2 reads SMNVEV (reference sequence). V was shortened by 3 bases and J by 7 bases, with 12 bases between the two germline ends. This CDR3 comprises 13 residues. The DNA of the CDR3 is TGTGCCAGCAGTTTCTTCGACAGCTCTGGCTACACCTTC. Its protein is CASSFFDSSGYTF.

The chain employs TRBV7-2 and TRBJ1-2; TRBD1 is a possible D gene (6 bases). Germline-derived CDR1 and CDR2 are SGHTA and FQGNSA. The CDR3 has 14 residues. Trimming shortened V by 5 bases and J by 4 bases, and 14 bases separated the two germline ends. The CDR3 DNA follows: TGTGCCAGCAGCCCGGCAGAGGGGGGCTATGGCTACACCTTC. Translating it yields CASSPAEGGYGYTF.

This chain joins TRBV6-5 and TRBJ1-2; possible D gene TRBD1, 6 bases. The CDR3 has 15 amino acids. With 3 bases removed from V and 4 bases from J, the gap between germline ends came to 15 bases. Germline lookup yields CDR1 MNHEY and CDR2 SVGAGI. The CDR3 here is CASSYSTGPSYGYTF. The CDR3, as DNA: TGTGCCAGCAGTTATTCGACAGGACCCTCCTATGGCTACACCTTC.

The rearrangement uses TRBV29-1 and TRBJ1-3; D might be TRBD1 (5 bases). The CDR3 spans 12 residues. Germline V gives CDR1 SQVTM, CDR2 ANQGSEA. Trimming pared 7 bases from V and 4 bases from J, leaving 11 bases between. Written as DNA, the CDR3 is TGCAGCGCGGACATGGCCGGAAACACCATATATTTT. This encodes CSADMAGNTIYF.

This rearrangement joins TRBV27 to TRBJ2-1; 7 nucleotides line up with TRBD2. This CDR3 is 12 amino acids long. Germline values: CDR1 MNHEY, CDR2 SMNVEV (reference sequence). V was pared by 4 bases and J by 8 bases, with 2 bases of the junction left unmatched. The CDR3 is CASSWGGDEQFF. Here the CDR3 DNA reads TGTGCCAGCAGTTGGGGGGGTGATGAGCAGTTCTTC.

The chain links TRBV29-1 to TRBJ1-1; D is uncertain. Trimming shortened V by 7 bases and J by 0 bases, and 9 bases separated the two germline ends. Germline CDR1 SQVTM, CDR2 ANQGSEA. The CDR3 extends over 12 amino acids. In DNA form, the CDR3 reads TGCAGCGGTAGGGTCATGAACACTGAAGCTTTCTTT. As protein: CSGRVMNTEAFF.

V and J are TRBV20-1 and TRBJ1-2; D is unclear. CDR1 and CDR2 (germline): DFQATT, SNEGSKA (reference sequence). V lost 2 bases and J 6 bases, leaving 7 bases between the germline ends. The CDR3 has 11 residues. The CDR3 DNA sequence: TGCAGTGCTAGAAGCCGGGATGGCTACACCTTC. Encoded protein: CSARSRDGYTF.